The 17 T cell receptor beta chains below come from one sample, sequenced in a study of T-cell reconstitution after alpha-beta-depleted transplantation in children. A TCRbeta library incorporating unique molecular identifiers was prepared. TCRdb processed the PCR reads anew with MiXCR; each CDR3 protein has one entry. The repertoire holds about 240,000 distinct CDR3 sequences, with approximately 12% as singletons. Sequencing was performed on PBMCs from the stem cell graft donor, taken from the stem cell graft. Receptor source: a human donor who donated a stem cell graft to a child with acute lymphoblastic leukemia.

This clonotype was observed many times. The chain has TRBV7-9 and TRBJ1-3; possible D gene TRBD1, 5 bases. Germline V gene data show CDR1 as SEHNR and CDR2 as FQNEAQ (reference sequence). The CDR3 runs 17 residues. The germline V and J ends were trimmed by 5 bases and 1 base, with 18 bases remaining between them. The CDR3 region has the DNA TGTGCCAGCAGCCCGACCCTTCGCGACAGTTCTGGAAACACCATATATTTT. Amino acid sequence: CASSPTLRDSSGNTIYF.

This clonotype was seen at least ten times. In nucleotides, the CDR3 is TGTGCCAGCAGCCCGACGGGCGTCCAAGAGACCCAGTACTTC. Protein: CASSPTGVQETQYF. The chain employs TRBV3-1 and TRBJ2-5; no definite D call. Per germline, CDR1 LGHDT and CDR2 YNNKEL (reference sequence). V shed 4 bases and J shed 1 base, with 10 bases lying between them. CDR3 length: 14 amino acids.

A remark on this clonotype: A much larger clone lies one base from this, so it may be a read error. CDR3 sequence (DNA): TGTGCCAGCAGTTACTCAAGTTCGACAGGGTGGATCAACACTGAAGCTTTCTTT. Encoded protein: CASSYSSSTGWINTEAFF. This rearrangement joins TRBV6-2 or TRBV6-3 to TRBJ1-1; 7 nucleotides line up with TRBD1. Germline values: CDR1 MNHEY, CDR2 SVGEGT. There are 18 residues in the CDR3. J lost 2 bases, V lost 0 bases, and 12 bases had no gene match.

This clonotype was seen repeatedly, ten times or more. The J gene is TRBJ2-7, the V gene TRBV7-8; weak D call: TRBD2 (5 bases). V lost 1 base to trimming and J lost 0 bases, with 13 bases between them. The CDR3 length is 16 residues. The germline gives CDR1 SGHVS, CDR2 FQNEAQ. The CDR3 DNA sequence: TGTGCCAGCAGCTTAGTGTGGTTAGGGAGCTCCTACGAGCAGTACTTC. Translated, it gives CASSLVWLGSSYEQYF.

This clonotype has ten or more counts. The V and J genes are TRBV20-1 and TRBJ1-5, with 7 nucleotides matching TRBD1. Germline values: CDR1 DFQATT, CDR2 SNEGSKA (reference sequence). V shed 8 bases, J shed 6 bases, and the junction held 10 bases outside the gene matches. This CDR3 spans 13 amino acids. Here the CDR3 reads CSTRHGTAQPQHF. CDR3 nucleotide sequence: TGCAGTACGAGACACGGGACAGCTCAGCCCCAGCATTTT.

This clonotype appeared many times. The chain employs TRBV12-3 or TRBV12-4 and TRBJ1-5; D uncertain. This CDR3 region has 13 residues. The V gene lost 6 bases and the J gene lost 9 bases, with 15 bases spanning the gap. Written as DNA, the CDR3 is TGTGCCAGCAGCCCTCGATCCCCGGGGCCCCAGCATTTT. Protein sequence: CASSPRSPGPQHF.

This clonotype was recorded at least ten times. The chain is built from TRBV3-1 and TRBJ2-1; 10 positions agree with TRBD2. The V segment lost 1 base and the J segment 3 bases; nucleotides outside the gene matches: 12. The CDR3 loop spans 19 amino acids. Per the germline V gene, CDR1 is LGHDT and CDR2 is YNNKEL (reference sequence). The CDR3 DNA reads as TGTGCCAGCAGCCAAGCCAGGGGGATAGCGGGAGGCAGCTACAATGAGCAGTTCTTC. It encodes CASSQARGIAGGSYNEQFF.

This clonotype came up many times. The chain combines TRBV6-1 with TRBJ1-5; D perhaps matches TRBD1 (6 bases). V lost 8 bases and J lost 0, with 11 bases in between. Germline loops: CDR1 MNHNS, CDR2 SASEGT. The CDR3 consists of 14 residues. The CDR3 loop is CASETGSSNQPQHF. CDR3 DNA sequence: TGTGCCAGCGAGACAGGTTCTAGCAATCAGCCCCAGCATTTT.

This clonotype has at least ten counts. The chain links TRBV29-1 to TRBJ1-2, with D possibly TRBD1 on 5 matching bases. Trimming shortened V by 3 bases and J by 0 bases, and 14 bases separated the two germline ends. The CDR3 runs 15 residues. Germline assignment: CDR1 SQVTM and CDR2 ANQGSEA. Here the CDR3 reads CSVERWGSANYGYTF. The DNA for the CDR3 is TGCAGCGTTGAGAGGTGGGGGTCTGCTAACTATGGCTACACCTTC.

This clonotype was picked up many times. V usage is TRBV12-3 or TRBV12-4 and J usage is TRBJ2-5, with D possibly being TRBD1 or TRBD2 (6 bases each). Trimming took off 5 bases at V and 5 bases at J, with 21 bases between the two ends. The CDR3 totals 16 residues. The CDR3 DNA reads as TGTGCCAGCAGTCCACCGGGGGCCACCGGGTCTGAGACCCAGTACTTC. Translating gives CASSPPGATGSETQYF.

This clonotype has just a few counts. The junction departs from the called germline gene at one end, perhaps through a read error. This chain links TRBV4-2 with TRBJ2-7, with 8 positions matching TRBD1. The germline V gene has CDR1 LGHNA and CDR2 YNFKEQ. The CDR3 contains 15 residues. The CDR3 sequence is CASSQPGQASFEQYF. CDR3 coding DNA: TGTGCCAGCAGCCAACCGGGACAGGCCTCCTTCGAGCAGTACTTC.

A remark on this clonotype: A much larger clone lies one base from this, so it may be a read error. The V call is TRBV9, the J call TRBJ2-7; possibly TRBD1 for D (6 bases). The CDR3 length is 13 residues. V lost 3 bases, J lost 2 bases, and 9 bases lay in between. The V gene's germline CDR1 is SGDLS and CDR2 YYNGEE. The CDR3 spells CASSARDTYEQYF. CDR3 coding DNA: TGTGCCAGCAGCGCCCGGGACACCTACGAGCAGTACTTC.

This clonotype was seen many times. CDR3: CASSAQNIQYF. Here the CDR3 DNA reads TGTGCCAGCAGTGCCCAAAACATTCAGTACTTC. The rearrangement uses TRBV25-1 and TRBJ2-4; the D is unclear. The length of the CDR3 is 11 residues. V was shortened by 4 bases and J by 5 bases, with 3 bases between the two germline ends. Germline V lookup: CDR1 MGHDK, CDR2 SYGVNS.

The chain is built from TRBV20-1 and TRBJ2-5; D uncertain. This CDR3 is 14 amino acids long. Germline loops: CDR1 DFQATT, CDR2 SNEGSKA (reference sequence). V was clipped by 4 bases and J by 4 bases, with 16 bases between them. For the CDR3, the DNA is TGCAGTGCTACAGGACCCCAGGCGGCAGAGACCCAGTACTTC. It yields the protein CSATGPQAAETQYF.

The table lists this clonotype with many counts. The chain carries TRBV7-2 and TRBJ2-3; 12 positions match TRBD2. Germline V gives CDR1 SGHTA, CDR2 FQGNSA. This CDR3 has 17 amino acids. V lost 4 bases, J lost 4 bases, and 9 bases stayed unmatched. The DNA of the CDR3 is TGTGCCAGCAGCTCCCTAGCGGGAGGGGGAATCGCAGATACGCAGTATTTT. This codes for CASSSLAGGGIADTQYF.

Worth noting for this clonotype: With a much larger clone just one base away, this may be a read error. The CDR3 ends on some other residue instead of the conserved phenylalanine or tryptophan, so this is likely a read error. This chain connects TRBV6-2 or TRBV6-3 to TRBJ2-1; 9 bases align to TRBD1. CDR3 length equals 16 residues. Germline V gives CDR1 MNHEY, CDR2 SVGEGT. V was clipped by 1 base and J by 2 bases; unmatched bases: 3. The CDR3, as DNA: TGTGCCAGCAGTTACTACAGGGGGCTTACCTACAATGAGCAGTTCATC. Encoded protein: CASSYYRGLTYNEQFI.

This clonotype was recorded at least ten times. CDR3 protein: CASSQAIAGDVDEQFF. CDR3 coding DNA: TGCGCCAGCAGCCAAGCAATAGCGGGAGATGTGGATGAGCAGTTCTTC. The chain is built from TRBV4-3 and TRBJ2-1; 9 positions match TRBD2. This CDR3 has 16 amino acids. Trimming at V came to 1 base and at J to 8 bases, leaving 9 bases not matched to a gene. Germline values: CDR1 LGHNA, CDR2 YSLEER.